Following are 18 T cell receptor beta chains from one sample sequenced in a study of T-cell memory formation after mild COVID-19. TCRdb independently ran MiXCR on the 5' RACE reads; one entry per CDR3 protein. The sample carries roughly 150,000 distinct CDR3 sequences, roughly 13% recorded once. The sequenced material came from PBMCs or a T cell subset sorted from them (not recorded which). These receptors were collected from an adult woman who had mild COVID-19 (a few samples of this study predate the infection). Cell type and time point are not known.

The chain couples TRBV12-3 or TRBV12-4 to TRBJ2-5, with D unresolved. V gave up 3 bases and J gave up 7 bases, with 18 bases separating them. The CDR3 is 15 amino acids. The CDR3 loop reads CASSFLGWQEGTQYF. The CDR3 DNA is TGTGCCAGCAGTTTTCTAGGATGGCAGGAAGGGACCCAGTACTTC.

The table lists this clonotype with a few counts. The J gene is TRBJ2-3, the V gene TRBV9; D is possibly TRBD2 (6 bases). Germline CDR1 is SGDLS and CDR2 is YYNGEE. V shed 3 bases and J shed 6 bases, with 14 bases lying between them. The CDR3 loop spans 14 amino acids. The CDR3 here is CASSGGTYGDTQYF. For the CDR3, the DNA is TGTGCCAGCAGCGGAGGGACTTATGGGGATACGCAGTATTTT.

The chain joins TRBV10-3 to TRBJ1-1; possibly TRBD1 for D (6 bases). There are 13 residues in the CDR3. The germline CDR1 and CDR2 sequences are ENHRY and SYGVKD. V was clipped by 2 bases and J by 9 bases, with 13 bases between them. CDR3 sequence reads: CAISELIRDKAFF. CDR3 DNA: TGTGCCATCAGTGAGCTAATCCGGGACAAAGCTTTCTTT.

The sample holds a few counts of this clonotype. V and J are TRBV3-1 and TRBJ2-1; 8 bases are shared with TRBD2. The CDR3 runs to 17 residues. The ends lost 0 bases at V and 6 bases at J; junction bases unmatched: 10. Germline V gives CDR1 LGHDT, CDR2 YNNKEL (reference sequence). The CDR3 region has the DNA TGTGCCAGCAGCCAAGAGGCGGGGAGCGGGGGCTCCAATGAGCAGTTCTTC. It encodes CASSQEAGSGGSNEQFF.

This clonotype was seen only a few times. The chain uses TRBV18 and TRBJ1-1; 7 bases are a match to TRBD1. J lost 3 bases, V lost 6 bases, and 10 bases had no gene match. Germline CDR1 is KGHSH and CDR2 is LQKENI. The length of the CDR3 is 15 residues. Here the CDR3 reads CASSTRQGVYTEAFF. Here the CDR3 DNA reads TGTGCCAGCTCGACGAGACAGGGTGTGTACACTGAAGCTTTCTTT. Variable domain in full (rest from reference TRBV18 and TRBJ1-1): NAGVMQNPRHLVRRRGQEARLRCSPMKGHSHVYWYRQLPEEGLKFMVYLQKENIIDESGMPKERFSAEFPKEGPSILRIQQVVRGDSAAYFCASSTRQGVYTEAFFGQGTRLTVV.

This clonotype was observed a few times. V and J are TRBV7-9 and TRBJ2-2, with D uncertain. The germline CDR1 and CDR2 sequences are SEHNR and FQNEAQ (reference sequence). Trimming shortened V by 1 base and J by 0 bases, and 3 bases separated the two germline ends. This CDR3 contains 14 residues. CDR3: CASSLEPNTGELFF. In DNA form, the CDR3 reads TGTGCCAGCAGCTTAGAACCGAACACCGGGGAGCTGTTTTTT. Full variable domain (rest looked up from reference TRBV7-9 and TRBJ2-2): DTGVSQNPRHKITKRGQNVTFRCDPISEHNRLYWYRQTLGQGPEFLTYFQNEAQLEKSRLLSDRFSAERPKGSFSTLEIQRTEQGDSAMYLCASSLEPNTGELFFGEGSRLTVL.

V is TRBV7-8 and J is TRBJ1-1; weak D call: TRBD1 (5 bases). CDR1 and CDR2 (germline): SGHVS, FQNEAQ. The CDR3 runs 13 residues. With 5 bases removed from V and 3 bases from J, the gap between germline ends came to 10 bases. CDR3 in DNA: TGTGCCAGCAGCAGAACAGGAGACACTGAAGCTTTCTTT. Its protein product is CASSRTGDTEAFF.

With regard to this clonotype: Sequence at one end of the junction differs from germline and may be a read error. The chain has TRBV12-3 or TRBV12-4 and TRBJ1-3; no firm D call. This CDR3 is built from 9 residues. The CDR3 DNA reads TGTGCCAGCAGTCCGCCATGGATTTTT. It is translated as CASSPPWIF.

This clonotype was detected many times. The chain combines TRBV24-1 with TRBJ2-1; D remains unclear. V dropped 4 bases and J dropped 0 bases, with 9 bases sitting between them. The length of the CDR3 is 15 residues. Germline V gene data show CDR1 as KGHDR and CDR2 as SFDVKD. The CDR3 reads CATSDPHSSYNEQFF. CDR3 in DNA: TGTGCCACCAGTGACCCCCACAGCTCCTACAATGAGCAGTTCTTC.

The CDR3 nucleotides are TGTGCCAGCAGTTTAGTTCAGGAGCAGTACTTC. It yields the protein CASSLVQEQYF. The V gene is TRBV12-3 or TRBV12-4, the J gene TRBJ2-7; D is unresolved. The length of the CDR3 is 11 residues. Trimming removed 1 base from V and 7 bases from J, with 5 bases in between.

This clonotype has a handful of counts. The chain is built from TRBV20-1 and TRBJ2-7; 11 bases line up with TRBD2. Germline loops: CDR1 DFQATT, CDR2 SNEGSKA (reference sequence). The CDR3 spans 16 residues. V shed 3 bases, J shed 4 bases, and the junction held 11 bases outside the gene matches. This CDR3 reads CSASPHASGGWYEQYF. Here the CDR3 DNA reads TGCAGTGCTAGTCCCCATGCTAGCGGGGGGTGGTACGAGCAGTACTTC.

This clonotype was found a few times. DNA for the CDR3: TGTGCCAGCAACGGGGACACTCATTACGAGCAGTACTTC. Its protein product is CASNGDTHYEQYF. V gene TRBV6-6 combines with J gene TRBJ2-7, with D tentatively TRBD1 (6 bases). Germline values: CDR1 MNHNY, CDR2 SVGAGI (reference sequence). The CDR3 extends over 13 amino acids. The V and J ends lost 7 bases and 4 bases respectively, with 14 bases between them.

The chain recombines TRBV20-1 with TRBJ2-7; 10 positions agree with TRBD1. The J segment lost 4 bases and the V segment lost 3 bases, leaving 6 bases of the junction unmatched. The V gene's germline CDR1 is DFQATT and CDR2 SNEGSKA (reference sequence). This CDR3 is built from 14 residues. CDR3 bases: TGCAGTGCTAGGCCGACAGGGGGCTCGTACGAGCAGTACTTC. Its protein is CSARPTGGSYEQYF.

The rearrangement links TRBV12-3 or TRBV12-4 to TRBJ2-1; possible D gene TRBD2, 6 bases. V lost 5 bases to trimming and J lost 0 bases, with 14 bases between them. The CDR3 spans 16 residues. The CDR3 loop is CASSPASGPSYNEQFF. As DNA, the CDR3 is TGTGCCAGCAGTCCGGCCAGCGGGCCCTCCTACAATGAGCAGTTCTTC.

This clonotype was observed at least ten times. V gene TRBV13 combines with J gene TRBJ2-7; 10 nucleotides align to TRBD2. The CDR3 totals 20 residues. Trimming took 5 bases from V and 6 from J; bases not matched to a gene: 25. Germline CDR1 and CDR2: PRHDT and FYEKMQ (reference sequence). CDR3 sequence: CASSTRELRRLAGGILEQYF. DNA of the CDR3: TGTGCCAGCAGCACGCGGGAGTTACGTCGACTAGCGGGTGGTATCCTCGAGCAGTACTTC.

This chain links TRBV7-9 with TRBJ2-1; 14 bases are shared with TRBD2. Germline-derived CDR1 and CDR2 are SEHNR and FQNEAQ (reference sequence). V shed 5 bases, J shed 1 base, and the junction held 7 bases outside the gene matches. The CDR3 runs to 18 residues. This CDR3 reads CASSTRGLAGESYNEQFF. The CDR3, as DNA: TGTGCCAGCAGCACGAGGGGACTAGCGGGAGAGTCCTACAATGAGCAGTTCTTC.

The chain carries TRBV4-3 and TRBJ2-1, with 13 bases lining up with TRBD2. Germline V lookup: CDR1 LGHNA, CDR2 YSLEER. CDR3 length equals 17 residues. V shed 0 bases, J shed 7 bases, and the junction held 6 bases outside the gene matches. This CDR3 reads CASSQDWTSGSWNEQFF. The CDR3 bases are TGCGCCAGCAGCCAAGACTGGACTAGCGGGAGTTGGAATGAGCAGTTCTTC.

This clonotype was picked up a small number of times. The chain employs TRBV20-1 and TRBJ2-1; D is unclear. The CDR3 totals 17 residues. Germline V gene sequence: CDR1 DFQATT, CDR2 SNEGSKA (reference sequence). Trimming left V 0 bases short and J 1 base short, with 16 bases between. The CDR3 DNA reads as TGCAGTGCTAGAGATCACCACGATTGGGCTTCCTACAATGAGCAGTTCTTC. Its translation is CSARDHHDWASYNEQFF.